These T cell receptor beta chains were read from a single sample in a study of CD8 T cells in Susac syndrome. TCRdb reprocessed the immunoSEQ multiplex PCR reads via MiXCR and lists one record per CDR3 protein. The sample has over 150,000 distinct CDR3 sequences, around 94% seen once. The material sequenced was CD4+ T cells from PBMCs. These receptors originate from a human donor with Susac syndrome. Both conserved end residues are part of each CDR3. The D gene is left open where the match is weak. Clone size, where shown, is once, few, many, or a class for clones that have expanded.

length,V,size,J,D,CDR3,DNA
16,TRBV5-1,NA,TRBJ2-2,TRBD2,CASSLGLAANTGELFF,TGCGCCAGCAGCTTGGGACTAGCGGCGAACACCGGGGAGCTGTTTTTT
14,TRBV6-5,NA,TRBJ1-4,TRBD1,CASRPGQGMEKLFF,TGTGCCAGCAGACCGGGACAGGGGATGGAAAAACTGTTTTTT
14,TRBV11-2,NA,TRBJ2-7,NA,CASSLVQAPYEQYF,TGTGCCAGCAGCTTAGTTCAGGCCCCCTACGAGCAGTACTTC
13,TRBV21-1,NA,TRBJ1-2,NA,CASSRGQNYGYTF,TGTGCCAGCAGCAGGGGACAGAACTATGGCTACACCTTC
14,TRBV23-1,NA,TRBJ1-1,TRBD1,CASLQGTGDTEAFF,TGCGCCAGCCTACAGGGGACTGGGGACACTGAAGCTTTCTTT
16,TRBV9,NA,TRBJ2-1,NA,CASSVGMIRGADEQFF,TGTGCCAGCAGCGTAGGTATGATACGGGGGGCCGATGAGCAGTTCTTC
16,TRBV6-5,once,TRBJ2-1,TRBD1,CASSLRTGRPYNEQFF,TGTGCCAGCAGTTTGAGGACAGGTAGGCCCTACAATGAGCAGTTCTTC
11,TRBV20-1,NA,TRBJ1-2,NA,CSASFREGYTF,TGCAGTGCTTCATTCCGGGAAGGCTACACCTTC
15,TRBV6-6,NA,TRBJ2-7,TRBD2,CASSYSGSGGDEQYF,TGTGCCAGCAGTTACTCCGGTAGCGGGGGCGACGAGCAGTACTTC
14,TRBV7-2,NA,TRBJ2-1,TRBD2,CASSFRSGRNEQFF,TGTGCCAGCAGCTTCCGAAGCGGGAGGAATGAGCAGTTCTTC
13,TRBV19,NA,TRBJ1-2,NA,CASSPKWAVGYTF,TGTGCCAGTAGTCCAAAGTGGGCGGTCGGCTACACCTTC
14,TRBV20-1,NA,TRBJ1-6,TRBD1,CSARAGTASSPLHF,TGCAGTGCTAGAGCAGGGACAGCCAGTTCACCCCTCCACTTT
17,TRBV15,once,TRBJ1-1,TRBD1,CATSRYPSGTGDTEAFF,TGTGCCACCAGCAGATACCCCTCCGGGACAGGGGACACTGAAGCTTTCTTT
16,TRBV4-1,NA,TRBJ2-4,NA,CASSQPASGTKNIQYF,TGCGCCAGCAGCCAACCCGCGTCCGGGACCAAAAACATTCAGTACTTC
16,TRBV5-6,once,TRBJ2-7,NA,CASSLVGGRGLHEQYF,TGTGCCAGCAGCTTGGTGGGAGGCAGGGGCTTGCACGAGCAGTACTTC
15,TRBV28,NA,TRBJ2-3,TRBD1,CASSARTGGTDTQYF,TGTGCCAGCAGCGCTCGGACAGGGGGCACAGATACGCAGTATTTT
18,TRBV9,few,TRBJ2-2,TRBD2,CASSVVPAGGLNTGELFF,TGTGCCAGCAGCGTAGTGCCAGCGGGAGGGCTGAACACCGGGGAGCTGTTTTTT
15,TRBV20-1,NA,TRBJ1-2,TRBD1,CSARGNSDRAYGYTF,TGCAGTGCTAGAGGGAACAGCGACAGGGCGTATGGCTACACCTTC
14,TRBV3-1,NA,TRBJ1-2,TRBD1,CASSQGTGSSGYTF,TGTGCCAGCAGCCAAGGGACAGGTTCCTCCGGCTACACCTTC
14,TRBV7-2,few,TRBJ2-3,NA,CASSLRGRGDTQYF,TGTGCCAGCAGCCTACGAGGGCGTGGGGATACGCAGTATTTT
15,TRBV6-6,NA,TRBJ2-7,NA,CASSYTGTAYYEQYF,TGTGCCAGCAGTTACACCGGGACGGCATACTACGAGCAGTACTTC
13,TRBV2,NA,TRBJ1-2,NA,CASSLDSPSGYTF,TGTGCCAGCAGCCTGGACAGCCCGAGTGGCTACACCTTC
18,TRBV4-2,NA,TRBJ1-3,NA,CASSPVRTGSASGNTIYF,TGTGCCAGCAGCCCGGTAAGAACGGGTTCCGCCTCTGGAAACACCATATATTTT
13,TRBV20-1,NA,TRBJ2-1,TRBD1,CSARGTGWDEQFF,TGCAGTGCTAGAGGGACAGGGTGGGATGAGCAGTTCTTC
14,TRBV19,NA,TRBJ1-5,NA,CASRNREANQPQHF,TGTGCCAGTAGGAACAGGGAGGCCAATCAGCCCCAGCATTTT
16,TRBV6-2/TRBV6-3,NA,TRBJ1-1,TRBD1,CASTARRDRGREEAFF,TGTGCCAGCACAGCGCGACGTGACAGGGGGCGCGAGGAAGCTTTCTTT
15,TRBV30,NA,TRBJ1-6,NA,CAWSMEDGLNSPLHF,TGTGCCTGGAGTATGGAGGACGGACTTAATTCACCCCTCCACTTT
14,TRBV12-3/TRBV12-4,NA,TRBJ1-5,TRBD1,CASSFGTDSQPQHF,TGTGCCAGCAGTTTTGGGACAGATTCTCAGCCCCAGCATTTT
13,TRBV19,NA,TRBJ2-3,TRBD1,CATDTGVGDTQYF,TGTGCCACCGACACAGGGGTGGGAGATACGCAGTATTTT
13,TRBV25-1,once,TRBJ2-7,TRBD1,CASMDQGAREQYF,TGTGCCAGCATGGATCAGGGGGCGCGGGAGCAGTACTTC
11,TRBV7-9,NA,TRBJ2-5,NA,CASTIKETQYF,TGTGCCAGCACCATTAAAGAGACCCAGTACTTC
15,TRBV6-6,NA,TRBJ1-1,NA,CASSSYQGSDTEAFF,TGTGCCAGCAGTTCCTACCAGGGTAGTGACACTGAAGCTTTCTTT